The T cell receptor (beta chain) under discussion was sequenced for a study of T-cell memory formation after mild COVID-19. Study information: Among the donors, TCR clusters were largely specific to each donor.

General study findings and limits: Contracting clones localized mainly to CM and EM when CD4+ and mainly to EMRA when CD8+. Prior to infection, memory already included some responding clones, suggesting cross-reactive memory joined.

Barcoded TCR alpha and TCR beta cDNA libraries with UMIs came from 5'RACE using constant-segment primers. TCRdb processed the 5' RACE reads anew with MiXCR; each CDR3 protein has one entry. This table has fewer than 400,000 distinct CDR3 sequences, roughly 15% appearing once. With V trimmed by 4 bases and J by 3 bases, 9 bases remained unmatched. The CDR3 totals 15 residues. CDR1 is SGHDT and CDR2 is YYEEEE in the germline V gene. Regarding this clonotype: The target antigen is unknown.

The material sequenced was PBMCs or a T cell subset sorted from them (not recorded which). The sequence came from a man younger than 35 who had mild COVID-19 (a few samples of this study predate the infection). Cell type and time point are not known. J is TRBJ2-7 and V is TRBV5-6; 8 nucleotides line up with TRBD2. The CDR3 sequence is CASSAERGRLYEQYF. CDR3 bases: TGTGCCAGCAGCGCGGAGCGGGGGAGACTCTACGAGCAGTACTTC.